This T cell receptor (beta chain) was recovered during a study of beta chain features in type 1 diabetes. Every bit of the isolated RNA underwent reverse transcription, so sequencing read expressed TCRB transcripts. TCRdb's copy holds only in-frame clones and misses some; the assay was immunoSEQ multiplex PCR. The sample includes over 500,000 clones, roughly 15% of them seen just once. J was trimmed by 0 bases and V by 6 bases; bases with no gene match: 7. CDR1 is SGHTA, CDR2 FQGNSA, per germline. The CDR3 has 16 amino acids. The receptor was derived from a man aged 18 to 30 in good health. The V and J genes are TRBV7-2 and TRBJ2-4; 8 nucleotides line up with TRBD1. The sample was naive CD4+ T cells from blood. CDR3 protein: CASRHDRGLAKNIQYF. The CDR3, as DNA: TGTGCCAGCAGGCATGACAGGGGACTAGCCAAAAACATTCAGTACTTC. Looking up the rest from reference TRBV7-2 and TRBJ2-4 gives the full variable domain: GAGVSQSPSNKVTEKGKDVELRCDPISGHTALYWYRQSLGQGLEFLIYFQGNSAPDKSGLPSDRFSAERTGGSVSTLTIQRTQQEDSAVYLCASRHDRGLAKNIQYFGAGTRLSVL.